These T cell receptor beta chains were read from a single sample in a study of T cell responses to AZD1222 COVID-19 vaccine. Generated by immunoSEQ multiplex PCR, the TCRdb table keeps only in-frame clones and is missing some. The sample yields 150,000 to 200,000 clones, roughly 94% seen once. Sequenced material: peripheral blood, taken 28 days after the second AZD1222 dose. The receptors come from an adult who received the AZD1222 COVID-19 vaccine. The CDR3 runs from the conserved cysteine through the conserved F or W. The order of the fields is V gene, D gene, J gene, clone size, CDR3 DNA, CDR3 protein. D genes are given only for firm matches. Some rows have no size entry. The others give once, few or many, or a class for an expanded clone.

TRBV3-1/TRBV3-2	TRBD1	TRBJ1-1	-	TGTGCCAGCAGCGCCCCAGGGGGCAGACGTACTGAAGCTTTCTTT	CASSAPGGRRTEAFF
TRBV18	TRBD1	TRBJ2-5	-	TGTGCCAGCTCACCCCCGACAGGGCGCCAAGAGACCCAGTACTTC	CASSPPTGRQETQYF
TRBV27	-	TRBJ2-7	-	TGTGCCAGCAGTTTCCAGGGCCACTACGAGCAGTACTTC	CASSFQGHYEQYF
TRBV2	TRBD2	TRBJ2-1	-	TGTGCCAGCAGTCAAGCGGGAGATCGATTCTTC	CASSQAGDRFF
TRBV27	TRBD1	TRBJ1-5	-	TGTGCCAGCAGTTTATCAAAGCTCAGGGGGGTTCATCAGCCCCAGCATTTT	CASSLSKLRGVHQPQHF
TRBV15	TRBD1	TRBJ1-2	-	TGTGCCACCAGCAGAGTTGAGGGGGCGGGTGGCTACACCTTC	CATSRVEGAGGYTF
TRBV3-1/TRBV3-2	-	TRBJ2-5	-	TGTGCCAGCAGCCAAGTACAGGAGACCCAGTACTTC	CASSQVQETQYF
TRBV11-3	-	TRBJ2-1	once	TGTGCCAGCAGCTTCATTCGGGATGAGCAGTTCTTC	CASSFIRDEQFF
TRBV28	-	TRBJ2-4	-	TGTGCCAGCGCCGCCGGGATCTCCTTATTGACGGCCAAAAACATTCAGTACTTC	CASAAGISLLTAKNIQYF
TRBV27	TRBD1	TRBJ2-7	-	TGTGCCAGCAGTATCTCCGGGACAGGTAACGAGCAGTACTTC	CASSISGTGNEQYF